The T cell receptor beta chain described here comes from a study of T-cell reconstitution after alpha-beta-depleted transplantation in children. As to this clonotype: Its antigen is unidentified.

The V and J ends lost 7 bases and 4 bases respectively, with 14 bases between them. The CDR3 loop spans 13 amino acids. CDR1 and CDR2 from the germline V gene are ENHRY and SYGVKD. The TCRbeta library incorporated unique molecular identifiers. TCRdb reanalysed the PCR reads using MiXCR and keeps one entry per CDR3 protein. Altogether 450,000 to 550,000 distinct CDR3 sequences are present, over 10% being singletons, with the ten largest covering less than 15%. Study-wide points: At around two months after transplant, the alpha-beta T cells were reportedly derived from several hundred expanded clones that came from non-depleted graft cells. For some patients, TCRbeta diversity was high at day 60 because of recipient T cells and thymic progenitors that survived. T-cell counts and diversity at one year following transplant were attributed mainly to newly produced T cells.

The chain joins TRBV10-3 to TRBJ2-7; D may be TRBD2 (5 bases). This sequence was found in a female patient aged 2-10 years who had a stem cell transplant for aplastic anemia, so the T cells may come from the graft donor. The source was PBMCs, mostly from graft donor cells, collected 180 days after TCRalphabeta/CD19-depleted stem cell transplant. The CDR3 loop is CAITGSLFYEQYF. The CDR3, as DNA: TGTGCCATCACGGGATCGCTATTTTACGAGCAGTACTTC.